This TCR beta chain was sequenced during a study of T cells after yellow fever vaccination. In this sample, this clonotype turned up many times. From the 5' RACE reads, TCRdb called clonotypes with MiXCR, one entry per CDR3 protein. The sample lists some 48,000 distinct CDR3 sequences, 6% to 7% occurring once. Looked up from germline, CDR1 is SGHAT and CDR2 is FQNNGV. Trimming left V 3 bases short and J 8 bases short, with 22 bases between. This CDR3 is 16 amino acids long. The clonotype comes from a man aged 25-45 years who received the YFV17D yellow fever vaccine. V gene TRBV11-2 combines with J gene TRBJ1-2; the D gene is possibly TRBD1 (5 bases). The sample consisted of PBMCs, either bulk or a sorted T-cell subset (CD4+, CD8+, memory, or dextramer-sorted; not recorded which), taken 45 days after the yellow fever booster vaccination. The CDR3 bases are TGTGCCAGCAGCTTTTATCTGGACACCCGATCGGGAGGCTACACCTTC. This sequence encodes CASSFYLDTRSGGYTF.